The 2 T cell receptor beta chains presented below share a single source sample, sequenced in a study of T-cell memory formation after mild COVID-19. MiXCR was run by TCRdb on the 5' RACE reads, yielding one entry per CDR3 protein. The sample contains over 120,000 distinct CDR3 sequences, approximately 25% of which appear only once. The sample comprised PBMCs or a T cell subset sorted from them (not recorded which). These receptors all come from an adult woman who had mild COVID-19 (a few samples of this study predate the infection). Cell type and time point are not known.

This clonotype occurred a few times. The chain has TRBV27 and TRBJ1-2; TRBD1 matches 7 bases. J gave up 8 bases and V 3 bases, and 6 bases lay outside the gene matches. This CDR3 has 13 residues. Germline lookup yields CDR1 MNHEY and CDR2 SMNVEV (reference sequence). The CDR3 bases are TGTGCCAGCAGTTTTGAGGGGGCGACGGGCTACACCTTC. It codes for CASSFEGATGYTF.

This clonotype occurred many times. The V and J genes are TRBV4-3 and TRBJ2-3, with no clear D. The V gene lost 4 bases and the J gene lost 3 bases, with 11 bases spanning the gap. The germline gives CDR1 LGHNA, CDR2 YSLEER. The CDR3 totals 14 residues. The CDR3 is CASSLGGSTDTQYF. Written as DNA, the CDR3 is TGCGCCAGCAGCCTTGGCGGTTCGACAGATACGCAGTATTTT.